This T cell receptor (beta chain) comes out of a study of follicular helper T cells after annual influenza vaccination. Study at large: Across the 2013-2014, 2014-2015 and 2015-2016 vaccination seasons, some subjects were resampled.

V gave up 5 bases and J gave up 2 bases, with 10 bases separating them. The germline gives CDR1 SGHAT, CDR2 FQNNGV. The CDR3 totals 13 residues. Some clones are missing from TCRdb's copy, which holds only in-frame ones; the method was immunoSEQ multiplex PCR. Among some 10,000 clones, 81% were seen once, and the ten largest hold approximately 0.96%. The sample's time point: 2014-2015 season, pre-vaccination. The receptor was derived from an adult who received the influenza vaccine. The source was CXCR5- memory CD4+ T cells sorted from blood, collected on the day of influenza vaccination. The chain recombines TRBV11-2 with TRBJ2-7; D remains ambiguous. This chain's CDR3 is CASSVRPPYEQYF. As DNA, the CDR3 is TGTGCCAGCAGCGTCCGGCCTCCCTACGAGCAGTACTTC.